Here is one TCR beta chain with its context. In germline, CDR1 is SGHRS, CDR2 YFSETQ. The trim removed 4 bases at V and 10 bases at J, leaving 11 bases unmatched. CDR3 length: 15 residues. Clones were sequenced by immunoSEQ multiplex PCR, and TCRdb holds only the in-frame ones, with some missing. The sample lists about 150,000 clones; approximately 81% were seen once. This sample stems from a study of blood T cell repertoires in COVID-19. Study-wide background: From the United States, Italy and Spain came samples of acute and convalescent COVID-19.

The material sequenced was peripheral blood. The receptor was derived from a woman older than 75 with active or convalescent COVID-19. V and J are TRBV5-1 and TRBJ1-6, with 7 nucleotides matching TRBD1. This chain's CDR3 is CASSVDRVGGSPLHF. The CDR3 DNA reads as TGCGCCAGCAGCGTTGACAGGGTAGGCGGATCACCCCTCCACTTT. Together with reference TRBV5-1 and TRBJ1-6, the CDR3 gives the full variable domain: KAGVTQTPRYLIKTRGQQVTLSCSPISGHRSVSWYQQTPGQGLQFLFEYFSETQRNKGNFPGRFSGRQFSNSRSEMNVSTLELGDSALYLCASSVDRVGGSPLHFGNGTRLTVT.